This T cell receptor (beta chain) was profiled in a study of shared T cell receptors in the human thymus. TCRdb's copy holds only in-frame clones and misses some; the assay was immunoSEQ multiplex PCR. This sample has hundreds of thousands of clones; around 87% occur once, and the top ten carry approximately 0.0097%. V was pared by 0 bases and J by 2 bases, with 13 bases between. The CDR3 totals 16 residues. CDR1 is MNHEY and CDR2 is SMNVEV in the germline V gene (reference sequence). The data were also submitted as part of a second study, on human thymus T cells. That paper states: As related research reported, thymic repertoires overlapped highly among unrelated individuals.

This receptor was obtained from a boy in the first two years of life with a congenital heart defect. The chain employs TRBV27 and TRBJ1-2; TRBD1 might be the D (6 bases). Sequenced input: thymocytes. This CDR3 reads CASSLSLGARNYGYTF. For the CDR3, the DNA is TGTGCCAGCAGTTTATCGTTGGGGGCGCGGAACTATGGCTACACCTTC.